What follows are 20 T cell receptor beta chains derived from one specimen sequenced in a study of regulatory T cells in long-lasting Graves disease. Time point reported: newly diagnosed GD, antithyroid drugs for less than 3 months. The TCR library was made from RNA extracted from PBMCs. Sequencing libraries for TCR beta were prepared with iRepertoire HTBI primers and Arm-PCR of CDR3 regions. A single record per CDR3 protein comes from TCRdb applying MiXCR to the multiplex PCR reads. The table records 400,000 to 500,000 distinct CDR3 sequences, 16% of them present only once. In addition, the sample was reused for a study of T cells in Graves' hyperthyroidism and ophthalmopathy.

The input for sequencing was peripheral blood mononuclear cells (PBMCs), taken at new diagnosis, from a patient treated with antithyroid drugs. These receptors all stem from a woman younger than 35 with Graves disease.

The table lists this clonotype with many counts. CDR3 protein: CASSPVLAGPTGELFF. The CDR3 coding sequence is TGTGCCAGCAGCCCAGTGCTAGCGGGTCCCACCGGGGAGCTGTTTTTT. The rearrangement links TRBV11-2 to TRBJ2-2; TRBD2 aligns across 8 bases. The CDR3 is made up of 16 amino acids. The V gene end was trimmed by 5 bases and the J gene end by 4 bases; junction bases not matched to a gene: 9. Germline CDR1 reads SGHAT; CDR2 reads FQNNGV.

The chain uses TRBV11-2 and TRBJ2-1, with 8 bases aligning to TRBD2. The V gene end was trimmed by 1 base and the J gene end by 0 bases; junction bases not matched to a gene: 11. The CDR3 totals 19 residues. Germline V gene sequence: CDR1 SGHAT, CDR2 FQNNGV. CDR3 nucleotides: TGTGCCAGCAGCTTAGCTCGGGGGGGAGTTTCGAGCTCCTACAATGAGCAGTTCTTC. Protein product: CASSLARGGVSSSYNEQFF. Full variable domain (rest looked up from reference TRBV11-2 and TRBJ2-1): EAGVAQSPRYKIIEKRQSVAFWCNPISGHATLYWYQQILGQGPKLLIQFQNNGVVDDSQLPKDRFSAERLKGVDSTLKIQPAKLEDSAVYLCASSLARGGVSSSYNEQFFGPGTRLTVL.

This clonotype was seen many times. V is TRBV19 and J is TRBJ1-2, with 9 bases that match TRBD1. CDR3 length: 14 residues. V lost 3 bases, J lost 7 bases, and 6 bases stayed unmatched. Germline CDR1 is LNHDA and CDR2 is SQIVND (reference sequence). The CDR3 nucleotides are TGTGCCAGTAGTATCCGGACAGGGGTAACTGGCTACACCTTC. As protein: CASSIRTGVTGYTF.

This clonotype was found many times. The gene calls are TRBV7-9 and TRBJ1-1; 10 bases are a match to TRBD1. Germline V gene lookup returns CDR1 SEHNR and CDR2 FQNEAQ (reference sequence). The CDR3 covers 14 residues. V shed 6 bases, J shed 6 bases, and the junction held 7 bases outside the gene matches. The CDR3 protein is CASRRDRGYSEAFF. CDR3 nucleotides: TGTGCCAGCAGAAGGGACAGGGGATATTCTGAAGCTTTCTTT.

This clonotype has more than one count but fewer than ten. CDR3 sequence: CASSLESGVPEAFF. The CDR3 DNA reads as TGTGCCAGCAGCCTCGAGTCGGGGGTCCCTGAAGCTTTCTTT. The chain couples TRBV7-3 to TRBJ1-1; weak D call: TRBD1 (5 bases). V was clipped by 5 bases and J by 6 bases, with 16 bases between them. Germline V CDR1 and CDR2: SGHTA, FQGTGA. There are 14 residues in the CDR3.

This clonotype was seen repeatedly, ten times or more. The V gene is TRBV20-1, the J gene TRBJ2-1; 13 bases align to TRBD2. This CDR3 has 14 residues. With V trimmed by 6 bases and J by 9 bases, 8 bases remained unmatched. Germline assignment: CDR1 DFQATT and CDR2 SNEGSKA (reference sequence). The CDR3 reads CSALGLAGVGEQFF. The CDR3 DNA is TGCAGTGCCCTAGGACTAGCGGGAGTGGGTGAGCAGTTCTTC.

This clonotype was seen ten or more times. The V gene is TRBV28, the J gene TRBJ2-7; tentative D call: TRBD2 (6 bases). The CDR3 is 12 amino acids. Deletions cut 8 bases from V and 5 bases from J, with 13 bases between. Per the germline V gene, CDR1 is MDHEN and CDR2 is SYDVKM. Written as DNA, the CDR3 is TGTGCCAGCGGGGGGATACTCAACGAGCAGTACTTC. Its protein product is CASGGILNEQYF.

In its sample, this clonotype was seen a few times. The chain is built from TRBV14 and TRBJ1-1; no clear D. The CDR3 has 13 amino acids. Trimming removed 3 bases at V and 5 bases at J, with 10 bases between. From germline, CDR1 is SGHDN and CDR2 FVKESK. DNA of the CDR3: TGTGCCAGCAGCCAGCTTAGGGAGACTGAAGCTTTCTTT. This codes for CASSQLRETEAFF.

This rearrangement joins TRBV6-2 or TRBV6-3 to TRBJ2-1; D is uncertain. CDR1 and CDR2 from the germline V gene are MNHEY and SVGEGT. The germline V and J ends were trimmed by 0 bases and 8 bases, with 8 bases remaining between them. The CDR3 length is 13 residues. The chain's CDR3 is CASSYSSGHEQFF. CDR3 in DNA: TGTGCCAGCAGTTACTCGAGTGGTCATGAGCAGTTCTTC.

The rearrangement joins TRBV7-9 to TRBJ2-1; TRBD2 agrees at 9 bases. V was pared by 5 bases and J by 2 bases, with 7 bases of the junction left unmatched. The CDR3 totals 16 residues. Germline V lookup: CDR1 SEHNR, CDR2 FQNEAQ (reference sequence). CDR3 in DNA: TGTGCCAGCAGCCTATTAGTAGCGGGAGCCTACAATGAGCAGTTCTTC. Amino acid sequence: CASSLLVAGAYNEQFF.

This clonotype turned up a few times. The chain combines TRBV30 with TRBJ2-2; 13 bases are a match to TRBD2. Trimming at V came to 4 bases and at J to 5 bases, leaving 7 bases not matched to a gene. CDR3 length: 16 amino acids. The germline V gene encodes CDR1 GTSNPN and CDR2 SVGIG (reference sequence). The CDR3 DNA reads as TGTGCCTGGATGGGACTAGCGGGACGCGGAACCGGGGAGCTGTTTTTT. Residues: CAWMGLAGRGTGELFF.

This clonotype was observed a single time. The chain couples TRBV29-1 to TRBJ1-3; tentative D call: TRBD1 (6 bases). The ends were cut back, 7 bases at V and 2 bases at J, with 15 bases in the middle. Germline CDR1 SQVTM, CDR2 ANQGSEA. The CDR3 has 14 residues. The DNA of the CDR3 is TGCAGCGCTCAGGGGTACGAAACTGGAAACACCATATATTTT. Translation gives CSAQGYETGNTIYF.

In this sample, this clonotype turned up many times. The chain employs TRBV28 and TRBJ1-5; 8 bases are shared with TRBD1. With 3 bases clipped from V and 2 bases from J, the junction kept 9 bases outside the gene matches. This CDR3 is 17 amino acids long. Germline CDR1 MDHEN, CDR2 SYDVKM. The CDR3 DNA is TGTGCCAGCAGTTTCTCATCAGGGGGCTATGGCAATCAGCCCCAGCATTTT. It yields the protein CASSFSSGGYGNQPQHF.

The V call is TRBV5-1, the J call TRBJ2-7, with TRBD2 as a possible D gene (7 bases). CDR3 length: 20 residues. Germline assignment: CDR1 SGHRS and CDR2 YFSETQ. V lost 5 bases and J lost 3, with 33 bases in between. CDR3 amino acids: CASSHGGGAGLSGARYEQYF. In DNA form, the CDR3 reads TGCGCCAGCAGTCATGGGGGGGGCGCGGGCCTGAGCGGGGCCCGCTACGAGCAGTACTTC.

The V and J genes are TRBV7-2 and TRBJ2-3, with D perhaps assigned TRBD1 or TRBD2 (6 bases each). V was cut by 7 bases and J by 8 bases, with 25 bases left in between. CDR1 and CDR2 (germline): SGHTA, FQGNSA. CDR3 length equals 16 residues. The CDR3 sequence: CASTPLPKSEGGTQYF. CDR3 DNA sequence: TGTGCCAGCACCCCTCTCCCGAAGTCGGAGGGGGGTACGCAGTATTTT.

V is TRBV29-1 and J is TRBJ1-3, with TRBD1 matching 9 bases. Trimming took 7 bases from V and 0 from J; bases not matched to a gene: 13. The CDR3 runs 17 residues. The germline gives CDR1 SQVTM, CDR2 ANQGSEA. For the CDR3, the DNA is TGCAGCGCTGGGGACAGGGTCCCGGTGGGCTCTGGAAACACCATATATTTT. Translation: CSAGDRVPVGSGNTIYF.

In its sample, this clonotype was seen many times. This chain joins TRBV20-1 and TRBJ2-7, with a possible D match to TRBD2 (7 bases). CDR3 length: 14 amino acids. The germline V gene encodes CDR1 DFQATT and CDR2 SNEGSKA (reference sequence). V lost 6 bases, J lost 7 bases, and 22 bases lay in between. The CDR3 DNA reads as TGCAGTGCAGGGGGGGAGCGGGACATGCGGGAGCAGTACTTC. Its protein product is CSAGGERDMREQYF.

The genes are TRBV11-3 and TRBJ2-5; 15 bases match TRBD2. V trimming: 5 bases; J trimming: 5 bases; junction bases outside the gene matches: 6. Germline V CDR1 and CDR2: SGHNT, YENEEA. The CDR3 extends over 16 amino acids. CDR3 residues: CASSLRTSGRGETQYF. The CDR3 nucleotides read TGTGCCAGCAGCCTTCGGACTAGCGGGAGGGGGGAGACCCAGTACTTC.

This clonotype was detected many times. The J gene is TRBJ1-1, the V gene TRBV3-1; no definite D call. V was cut by 1 base and J by 4 bases, with 7 bases left in between. CDR3 size: 13 residues. CDR1 and CDR2 from the germline V gene are LGHDT and YNNKEL (reference sequence). CDR3 in DNA: TGTGCCAGCAGCCAAGTCGGGAGCACTGAAGCTTTCTTT. Protein: CASSQVGSTEAFF.

The chain recombines TRBV7-9 with TRBJ1-6; D unclear. The CDR3 has 16 amino acids. The ends were cut back, 1 base at V and 7 bases at J, with 14 bases in the middle. Germline assignment: CDR1 SEHNR and CDR2 FQNEAQ (reference sequence). CDR3 in amino acids: CASSLVAVGPNSPLHF. CDR3 in DNA: TGTGCCAGCAGCTTAGTCGCCGTAGGGCCAAATTCACCCCTCCACTTT.